The clone carrying this TCR beta chain was seen a handful of times. Its antigen remains unidentified. This sample was included in a study of T cell repertoires in cytomegalovirus infection. Looking at the study overall: An indication of both CMV infection and matching HLA type came from public TCR beta signatures.

Using its own MiXCR run on the reads, TCRdb lists one record per CDR3 protein. The sample carries approximately 250,000 distinct CDR3 sequences, 22% recorded once. Study-wide findings and caveats: HLA-C-restricted CMV clonotypes gave the most frequent clonotype in two of eight donors. CMV carriers with the relevant HLA were identified by cumulative public TCR beta family frequency.

Germline V gene sequence: CDR1 SQVTM, CDR2 ANQGSEA. The V end was cut by 0 bases, the J end by 3 bases, with 8 bases between. The CDR3 length is 13 residues. The source of this sequence is a human donor in good health (CMV status not recorded). Some clones in this sample may be carry-over from other donors' samples. Sequencing was done on a sample of CD8+ T cells from PBMCs. V usage is TRBV29-1 and J usage is TRBJ1-1; no definite D call. DNA of the CDR3: TGCAGCGTTGAAGATCGAACAGACACTGAAGCTTTCTTT. This codes for CSVEDRTDTEAFF.